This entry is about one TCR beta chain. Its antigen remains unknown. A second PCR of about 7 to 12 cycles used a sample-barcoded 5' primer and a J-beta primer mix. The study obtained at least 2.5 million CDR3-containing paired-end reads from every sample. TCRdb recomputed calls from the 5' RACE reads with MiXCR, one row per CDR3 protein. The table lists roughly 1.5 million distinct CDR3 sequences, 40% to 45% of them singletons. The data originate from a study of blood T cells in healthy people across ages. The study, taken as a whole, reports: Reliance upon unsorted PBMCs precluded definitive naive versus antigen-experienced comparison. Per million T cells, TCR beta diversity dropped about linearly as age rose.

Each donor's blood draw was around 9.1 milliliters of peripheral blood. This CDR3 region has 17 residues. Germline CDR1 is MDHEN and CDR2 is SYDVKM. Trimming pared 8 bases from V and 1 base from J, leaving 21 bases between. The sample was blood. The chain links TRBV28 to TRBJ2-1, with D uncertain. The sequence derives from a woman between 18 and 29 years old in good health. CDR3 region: CASVQASIALSYNEQFF. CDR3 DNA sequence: TGTGCCAGCGTTCAGGCTTCGATAGCCCTGTCCTACAATGAGCAGTTCTTC.